Listed below are T cell receptor beta chains from one sample, sequenced in a study of PD-L1 blockade in urothelial cancer. Clones were sequenced by immunoSEQ multiplex PCR, and TCRdb holds only the in-frame ones, with some missing. Counted here are 90,000 or so clones, roughly 90% occurring once; the ten biggest clones make up approximately 1.5%. The sample consisted of PBMCs, taken around atezolizumab (anti-PD-L1) treatment. All receptors come from a man in his fifties or sixties with urothelial cancer. Both conserved end residues are part of each CDR3. D genes are given only for firm matches. Where a row states a size, it is once, few, many or the class of an expanded clone; other rows omit it.

.	TRBV25-1	TRBJ1-4	once	CASSGGNWGGEKLFF	TGTGCCAGCAGTGGAGGGAATTGGGGAGGTGAAAAACTGTTTTTT
.	TRBV5-1	TRBJ2-1	.	CASSLSARTYNEQFF	TGCGCCAGCAGCTTAAGCGCCAGAACCTACAATGAGCAGTTCTTC
TRBD1	TRBV2	TRBJ2-1	.	CASSADRDHYNEQFF	TGTGCCAGCAGTGCTGACAGGGACCACTACAATGAGCAGTTCTTC
.	TRBV7-2	TRBJ1-3	.	CASSLRPGAGNTIYF	TGTGCCAGCAGCTTAAGGCCAGGGGCTGGAAACACCATATATTTT
.	TRBV11-2	TRBJ1-1	few	CASSLDLSGQLNTEAFF	TGTGCCAGCAGCTTAGATCTATCAGGACAGTTGAACACTGAAGCTTTCTTT
.	TRBV28	TRBJ1-3	.	CASRLGASGNTIYF	TGTGCCAGCCGCTTGGGGGCATCAGGAAACACCATATATTTT
.	TRBV23-1	TRBJ1-2	.	CASSHQGCYTF	TGCGCCAGCAGTCATCAGGGATGCTACACCTTC
.	TRBV2	TRBJ2-4	.	CASSIQGPSRQNIQYF	TGTGCCAGCAGTATCCAGGGCCCGTCCCGCCAAAACATTCAGTACTTC
TRBD2	TRBV7-2	TRBJ2-1	.	CASSRLAGYNEQFF	TGTGCCAGCAGCAGACTAGCGGGCTACAATGAGCAGTTCTTC
.	TRBV20-1	TRBJ1-2	.	CSASIGGGYTF	TGCAGTGCTAGTATTGGCGGAGGCTACACCTTC
TRBD1	TRBV18	TRBJ2-3	.	CASSPGTGAGTDTQYF	TGTGCCAGCTCACCCGGAACAGGGGCTGGCACAGATACGCAGTATTTT
TRBD2	TRBV19	TRBJ2-2	.	CASSNPGTNGLDGELFF	TGTGCCAGTAGTAATCCCGGGACTAACGGCCTTGACGGGGAGCTGTTTTTT
.	TRBV14	TRBJ2-5	once	CASSPRQRETQYF	TGTGCCAGCAGCCCAAGACAGAGGGAGACCCAGTACTTC
.	TRBV20-1	TRBJ1-2	.	CSAYPRVGYTF	TGCAGTGCTTATCCCAGGGTGGGCTACACCTTC
.	TRBV7-2	TRBJ2-7	.	CASSSAFGGYEQYF	TGTGCCAGCAGCTCCGCCTTTGGGGGGTACGAGCAGTACTTC
.	TRBV5-1	TRBJ2-2	.	CASSFVAGSDTGELFF	TGCGCCAGCAGCTTCGTTGCGGGGTCGGACACCGGGGAGCTGTTTTTT
TRBD2	TRBV18	TRBJ2-2	.	CASSFLAGRNTGELFF	TGTGCCAGCTCATTTCTAGCGGGGAGGAACACCGGGGAGCTGTTTTTT
.	TRBV5-6	TRBJ1-1	few	CASSLAQGTEAFF	TGTGCCAGCAGCTTGGCCCAGGGAACTGAAGCTTTCTTT
TRBD1	TRBV5-1	TRBJ2-6	.	CASSLVTGGFGANVLTF	TGCGCCAGCAGCTTGGTAACAGGGGGCTTTGGGGCCAACGTCCTGACTTTC
TRBD2	TRBV5-4	TRBJ2-7	.	CASSLAGRAYEQYF	TGTGCCAGCAGCTTGGCCGGGAGGGCCTACGAGCAGTACTTC
TRBD2	TRBV7-2	TRBJ2-2	.	CASTLSGTSGSRTGELFF	TGTGCCAGCACCCTAAGCGGGACTAGCGGGAGTAGAACCGGGGAGCTGTTTTTT
TRBD2	TRBV14	TRBJ2-3	once	CASSNRLAGRAHTQYF	TGTGCCAGCAGCAACAGACTAGCGGGGAGGGCACATACGCAGTATTTT
.	TRBV7-2	TRBJ2-3	.	CASAPPGVGGTQYF	TGTGCCAGCGCCCCTCCGGGGGTTGGGGGTACGCAGTATTTT
.	TRBV29-1	TRBJ2-3	.	CSAKGGWETVDTQYF	TGCAGCGCAAAAGGAGGGTGGGAGACGGTAGATACGCAGTATTTT
TRBD1	TRBV11-2	TRBJ1-1	.	CASSQTGGTEAFF	TGTGCCAGCAGCCAGACAGGGGGAACTGAAGCTTTCTTT
TRBD2	TRBV9	TRBJ2-2	.	CASSTSGGPGELFF	TGTGCCAGCAGCACCTCGGGGGGGCCCGGGGAGCTGTTTTTT
TRBD1	TRBV30	TRBJ2-5	.	CAWRGVGQGETQYF	TGTGCCTGGAGAGGCGTGGGACAGGGAGAGACCCAGTACTTC
.	TRBV5-1	TRBJ1-6	.	CASSLQTGNNSPLHF	TGCGCCAGCAGCTTGCAGACAGGAAATAATTCACCCCTCCACTTT
TRBD1	TRBV19	TRBJ2-6	.	CASKLEGASSSGANVLTF	TGTGCCAGTAAACTAGAGGGGGCCTCTAGCTCTGGGGCCAACGTCCTGACTTTC
.	TRBV7-2	TRBJ1-1	.	CASSLGQVNTEAFF	TGTGCCAGCAGCTTAGGACAGGTGAACACTGAAGCTTTCTTT
TRBD1	TRBV7-9	TRBJ1-2	.	CASSGPGTGSSGYTF	TGTGCCAGCAGCGGCCCCGGGACAGGATCAAGTGGCTACACCTTC
TRBD2	TRBV30	TRBJ2-7	.	CAWSVGVTSGVNYEQYF	TGTGCCTGGAGTGTAGGGGTAACTAGCGGGGTGAACTACGAGCAGTACTTC
.	TRBV19	TRBJ2-5	.	CASSPDYGGETQYF	TGTGCCAGTAGTCCGGACTACGGCGGCGAGACCCAGTACTTC
TRBD1	TRBV23-1	TRBJ1-5	.	CASSQYRDRGNQPQHF	TGCGCCAGCAGTCAATACCGGGACAGGGGCAATCAGCCCCAGCATTTT
.	TRBV10-2	TRBJ2-5	.	CASRDRQALETQYF	TGCGCCAGCCGGGACCGACAGGCCCTAGAGACCCAGTACTTC
.	TRBV5-5	TRBJ2-1	.	CASSVILGGDEQFF	TGTGCCAGCAGCGTGATACTAGGTGGGGATGAGCAGTTCTTC
.	TRBV11-1	TRBJ2-7	.	CASSLAVRGEQYF	TGTGCCAGCAGCTTAGCGGTGAGAGGTGAGCAGTACTTC
.	TRBV2	TRBJ2-7	once	CASSLAGTYSYEQYF	TGTGCCAGCAGTTTGGCCGGGACATATTCCTACGAGCAGTACTTC
.	TRBV12-5	TRBJ2-3	.	CASGWGADTQYF	TGTGCTAGTGGTTGGGGGGCAGATACGCAGTATTTT
TRBD2	TRBV5-1	TRBJ2-3	.	CASSPDGSGTDTQYF	TGCGCCAGCAGCCCCGATGGTAGCGGGACAGATACGCAGTATTTT